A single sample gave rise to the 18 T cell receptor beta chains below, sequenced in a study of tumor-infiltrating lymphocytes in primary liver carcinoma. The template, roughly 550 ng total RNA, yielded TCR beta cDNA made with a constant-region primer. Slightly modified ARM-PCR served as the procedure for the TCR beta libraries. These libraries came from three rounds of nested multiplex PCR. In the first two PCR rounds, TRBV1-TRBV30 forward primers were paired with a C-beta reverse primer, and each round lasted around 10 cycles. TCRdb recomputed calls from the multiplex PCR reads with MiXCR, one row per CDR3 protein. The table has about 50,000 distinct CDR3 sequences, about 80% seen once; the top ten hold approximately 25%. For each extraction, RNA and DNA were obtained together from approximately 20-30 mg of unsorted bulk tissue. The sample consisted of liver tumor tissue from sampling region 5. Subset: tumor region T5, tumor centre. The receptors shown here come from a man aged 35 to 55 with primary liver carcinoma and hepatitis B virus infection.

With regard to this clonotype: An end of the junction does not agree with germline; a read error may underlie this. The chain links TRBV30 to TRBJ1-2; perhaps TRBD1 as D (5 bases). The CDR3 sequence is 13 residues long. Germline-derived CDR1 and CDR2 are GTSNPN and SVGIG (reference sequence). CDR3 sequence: CAWSPRGHYGYTF. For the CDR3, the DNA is TGTGCATGGAGTCCAAGGGGCCACTATGGCTACACCTTC.

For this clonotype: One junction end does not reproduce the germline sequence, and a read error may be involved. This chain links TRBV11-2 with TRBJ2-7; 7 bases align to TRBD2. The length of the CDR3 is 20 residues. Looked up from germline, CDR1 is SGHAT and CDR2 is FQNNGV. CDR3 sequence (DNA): TGTGCCAGCAGCTTGAGGGAGGGGAGGACTGGTGGGCTCAGCTCCTACGAGCAATACTTC. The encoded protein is CASSLREGRTGGLSSYEQYF.

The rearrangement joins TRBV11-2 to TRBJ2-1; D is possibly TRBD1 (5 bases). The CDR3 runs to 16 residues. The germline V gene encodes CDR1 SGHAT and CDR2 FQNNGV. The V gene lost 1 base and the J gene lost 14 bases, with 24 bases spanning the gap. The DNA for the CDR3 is TGTGCCAGCAGCTTAGGGAATAGCAGGGTTGGCGACGAGAAGTTCTTC. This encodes CASSLGNSRVGDEKFF.

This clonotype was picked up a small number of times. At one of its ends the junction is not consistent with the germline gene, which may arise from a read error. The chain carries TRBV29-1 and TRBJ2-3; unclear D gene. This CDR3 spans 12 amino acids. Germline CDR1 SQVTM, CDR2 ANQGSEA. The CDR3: CSVVLTTDMQYF. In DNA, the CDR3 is TGCAGCGTTGTTCTTACCACCGATATGCAGTATTTT.

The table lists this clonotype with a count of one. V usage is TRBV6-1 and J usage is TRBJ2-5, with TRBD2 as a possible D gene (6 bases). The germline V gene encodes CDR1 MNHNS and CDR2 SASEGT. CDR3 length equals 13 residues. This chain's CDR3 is CVSSRDLGETQYF. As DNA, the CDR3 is TGTGTTAGCAGCAGGGACTTAGGAGAGACCCAGTACTTC.

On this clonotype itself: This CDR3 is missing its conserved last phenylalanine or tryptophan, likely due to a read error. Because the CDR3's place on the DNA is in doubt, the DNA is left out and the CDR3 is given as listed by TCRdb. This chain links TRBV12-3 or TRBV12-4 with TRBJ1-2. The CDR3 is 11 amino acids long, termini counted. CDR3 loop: CASSRVGGYTL.

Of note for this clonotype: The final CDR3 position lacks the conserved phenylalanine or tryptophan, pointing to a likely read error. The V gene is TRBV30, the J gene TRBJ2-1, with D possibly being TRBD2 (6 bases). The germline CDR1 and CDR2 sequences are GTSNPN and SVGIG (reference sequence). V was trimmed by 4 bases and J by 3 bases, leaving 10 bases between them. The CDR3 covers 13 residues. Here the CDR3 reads CAWTGTDYNEQFS. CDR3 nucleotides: TGTGCCTGGACCGGGACTGACTACAATGAGCAGTTCTCC.

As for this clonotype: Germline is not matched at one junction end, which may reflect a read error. The CDR3 loop reads CASSMGGDRGISLSGTNVLTF. CDR3 coding DNA: TGTGCCAGCAGCATGGGGGGTGACAGGGGCATTTCCCTTTCTGGGACCAACGTCCTGACTTTC. The rearrangement links TRBV11-2 to TRBJ2-6; TRBD1 aligns across 8 bases. The CDR3 is 21 residues long. Germline V gene lookup returns CDR1 SGHAT and CDR2 FQNNGV.

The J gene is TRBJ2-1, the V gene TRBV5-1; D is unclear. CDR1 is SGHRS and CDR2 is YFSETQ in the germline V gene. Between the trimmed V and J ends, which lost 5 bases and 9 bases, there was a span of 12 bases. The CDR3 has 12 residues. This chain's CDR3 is CASSRDVGEQFF. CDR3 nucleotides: TGCGCCAGCAGTAGGGATGTCGGTGAGCAGTTCTTC.

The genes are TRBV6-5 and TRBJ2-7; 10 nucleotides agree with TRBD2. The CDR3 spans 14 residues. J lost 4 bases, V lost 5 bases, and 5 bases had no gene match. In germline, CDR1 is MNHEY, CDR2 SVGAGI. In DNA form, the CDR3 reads TGTGCCAGCAGTGGACTAGCGGACGTATACGAGCAGTACTTC. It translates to CASSGLADVYEQYF.

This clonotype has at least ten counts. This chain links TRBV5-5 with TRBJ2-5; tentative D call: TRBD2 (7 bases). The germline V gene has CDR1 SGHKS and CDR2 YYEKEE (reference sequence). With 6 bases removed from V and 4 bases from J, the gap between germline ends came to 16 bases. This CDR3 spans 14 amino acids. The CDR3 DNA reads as TGTGCCAGCACCTGGGGGGGGCGCGGAGAGACCCAGTACTTC. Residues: CASTWGGRGETQYF.

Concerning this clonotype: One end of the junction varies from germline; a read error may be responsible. The CDR3: CSVRLAGGFYNEEFF. For the CDR3, the DNA is TGCAGTGTTAGACTAGCGGGAGGGTTCTACAATGAGGAGTTCTTC. This sequence joins TRBV29-1 and TRBJ2-1; 14 bases fit TRBD2. This CDR3 spans 15 amino acids. Germline lookup yields CDR1 SQVTM and CDR2 ANQGSEA.

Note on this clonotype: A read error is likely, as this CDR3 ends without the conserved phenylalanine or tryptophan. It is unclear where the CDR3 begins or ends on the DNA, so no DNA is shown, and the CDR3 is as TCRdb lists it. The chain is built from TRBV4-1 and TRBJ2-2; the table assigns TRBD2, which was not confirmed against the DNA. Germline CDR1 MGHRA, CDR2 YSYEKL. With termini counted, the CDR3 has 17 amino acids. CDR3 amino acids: CASSQDPKRGAIGELLL.

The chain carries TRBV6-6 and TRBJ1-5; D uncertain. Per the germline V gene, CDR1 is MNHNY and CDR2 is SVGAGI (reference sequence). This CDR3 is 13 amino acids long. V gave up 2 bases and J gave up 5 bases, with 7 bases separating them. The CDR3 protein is CASSYRGYQPQHF. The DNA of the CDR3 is TGTGCCAGCAGTTACCGGGGTTATCAGCCCCAGCATTTT.

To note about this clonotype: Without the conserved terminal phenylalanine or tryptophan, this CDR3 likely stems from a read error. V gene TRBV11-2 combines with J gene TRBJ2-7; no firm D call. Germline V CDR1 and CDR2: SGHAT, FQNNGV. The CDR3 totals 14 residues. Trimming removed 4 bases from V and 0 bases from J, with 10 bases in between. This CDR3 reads CASSSNLNSYEQYL. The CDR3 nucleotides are TGTGCCAGCAGCTCTAACTTGAACTCCTACGAGCAGTACTTA.

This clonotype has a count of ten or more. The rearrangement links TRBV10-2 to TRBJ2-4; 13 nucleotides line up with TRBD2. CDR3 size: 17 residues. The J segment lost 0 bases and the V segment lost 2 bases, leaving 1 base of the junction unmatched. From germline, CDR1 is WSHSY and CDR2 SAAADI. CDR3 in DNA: TGCGCCAGCAGTGAGGGGACTAGCGGGATAGCCAAAAACATTCAGTACTTC. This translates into CASSEGTSGIAKNIQYF.

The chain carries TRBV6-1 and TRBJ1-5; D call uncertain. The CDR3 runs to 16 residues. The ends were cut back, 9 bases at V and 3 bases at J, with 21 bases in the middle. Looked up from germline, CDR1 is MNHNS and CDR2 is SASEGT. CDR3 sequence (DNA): TGTGCCAGGAGCCCCCATCCTCGACGGCTCAATCAGCCCCAGCATTTT. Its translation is CARSPHPRRLNQPQHF.

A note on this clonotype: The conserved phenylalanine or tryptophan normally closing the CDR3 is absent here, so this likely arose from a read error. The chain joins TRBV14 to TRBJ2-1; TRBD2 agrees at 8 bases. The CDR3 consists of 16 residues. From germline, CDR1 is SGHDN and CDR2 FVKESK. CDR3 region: CAGSAVAGWVSNEQFC. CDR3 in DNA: TGTGCCGGCAGTGCCGTAGCGGGATGGGTAAGCAATGAGCAGTTCTGC.